The following is a T cell receptor beta chain sequence with its context. Antigen unknown. Tagging with unique molecular identifiers was a feature of the TCR beta cDNA libraries. From approximately 1 to 10 million T cells, 500,000 or so cDNA molecules were obtained. One entry per CDR3 protein results from TCRdb running MiXCR on the PCR reads. The table has 750,000 to 950,000 distinct CDR3 sequences, about 50% seen once. This specimen comes from a study of post-analysis software for immune sequencing data. Whole-study context: Secondary progressive, relapsing-remitting and progressive-relapsing multiple sclerosis were among the included disease courses.

Study-wide results and limits: Comparison with controls showed significantly lower normalized Chao1 diversity in multiple sclerosis patients. Patients had higher frequencies than controls of roughly five TRBV segments, including TRBV5-6, TRBV5-1 and TRBV20-1. F measure clustering grouped samples strongly by preparation batch.

V was shortened by 2 bases and J by 6 bases, with 16 bases between the two germline ends. CDR3 length: 15 residues. CDR1 and CDR2 from the germline V gene are MNHEY and SMNVEV (reference sequence). This TCR was recovered from a girl aged 10-17 years with multiple sclerosis. J is TRBJ1-2 and V is TRBV27, with no clear D. The sequenced sample was blood. CDR3 residues: CASSLQPAGWHGYTF. The CDR3 DNA reads TGTGCCAGCAGTTTACAACCCGCGGGGTGGCATGGCTACACCTTC.